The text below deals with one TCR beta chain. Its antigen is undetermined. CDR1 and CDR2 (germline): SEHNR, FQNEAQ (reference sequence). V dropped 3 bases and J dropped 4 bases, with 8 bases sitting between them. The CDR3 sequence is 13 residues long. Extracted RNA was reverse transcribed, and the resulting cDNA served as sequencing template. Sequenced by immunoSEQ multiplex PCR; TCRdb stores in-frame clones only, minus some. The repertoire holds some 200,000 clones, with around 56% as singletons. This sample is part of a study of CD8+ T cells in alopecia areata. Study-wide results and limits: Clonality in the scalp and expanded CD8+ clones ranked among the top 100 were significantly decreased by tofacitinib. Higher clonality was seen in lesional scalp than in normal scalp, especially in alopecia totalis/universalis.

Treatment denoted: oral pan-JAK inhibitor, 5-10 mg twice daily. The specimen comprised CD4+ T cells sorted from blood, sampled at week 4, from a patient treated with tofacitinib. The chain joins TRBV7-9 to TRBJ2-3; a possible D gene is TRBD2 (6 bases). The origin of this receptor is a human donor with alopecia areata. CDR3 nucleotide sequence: TGTGCCAGCAGCTTCGGGGGAGCAGATACGCAGTATTTT. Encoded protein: CASSFGGADTQYF. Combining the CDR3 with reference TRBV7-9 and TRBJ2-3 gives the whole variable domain DTGVSQNPRHKITKRGQNVTFRCDPISEHNRLYWYRQTLGQGPEFLTYFQNEAQLEKSRLLSDRFSAERPKGSFSTLEIQRTEQGDSAMYLCASSFGGADTQYFGPGTRLTVL.